This T cell receptor beta chain is from a study of T cell responses to AZD1222 COVID-19 vaccine. Study findings and constraints: Only a handful of AZD1222 recipients were seropositive at baseline. Donors skewed white British and female; clonal diversity was possibly underestimated. Receipt of two AZD1222 doses was followed by a rise in Spike-specific TCR breadth and depth.

The method was immunoSEQ multiplex PCR; TCRdb's version includes in-frame clones alone and lacks a portion of them. The sample records 130,000 or so clones, more than 85% being singletons. V lost 4 bases, J lost 2 bases, and 11 bases lay in between. The CDR3 contains 14 residues. Germline values: CDR1 SGHDT, CDR2 YYEEEE. Analyses pooled second doses at about 4 or about 12 weeks. Of note for this clone: Its antigen remains unidentified.

The chain uses TRBV5-6 and TRBJ2-3, with D possibly being TRBD1 (5 bases). The sequencing used peripheral blood, collected 28 days after the second AZD1222 dose. The receptor was derived from an adult who received the AZD1222 COVID-19 vaccine. The CDR3 coding sequence is TGTGCCAGCAGCCGCGGACACATCACAGATACGCAGTATTTT. Translating it yields CASSRGHITDTQYF.